This TCR beta chain emerged from a study of T-cell memory formation after mild COVID-19. TCRdb re-analysed the 5' RACE reads in MiXCR, keeping a single row per CDR3 protein. There are roughly 110,000 distinct CDR3 sequences in the sample; approximately 15% occur only once, and less than 35% lies in the top ten. This clonotype was counted between two and nine times. The V gene lost 6 bases and the J gene lost 3 bases, with 5 bases spanning the gap. CDR3 length equals 12 residues. The germline V gene has CDR1 SGHTA and CDR2 FQGTGA. The TCR sequence derives from an adult woman who had mild COVID-19 (a few samples of this study predate the infection). Cell type and time point are not known. V gene TRBV7-3 combines with J gene TRBJ2-2; D call uncertain. The sequenced sample was PBMCs or a T cell subset sorted from them (not recorded which). The DNA of the CDR3 is TGTGCCAGCAGTGGTTACACCGGGGAGCTGTTTTTT. This codes for CASSGYTGELFF.